A selection of T cell receptor beta chains follows, all from one sample in a study of blood T cell repertoires in COVID-19. Profiled with immunoSEQ multiplex PCR; TCRdb holds only in-frame clones, not every one. This table has roughly 230,000 clones, 84% appearing once. The source material was peripheral blood. The receptor source for this set is a man in his fifties or sixties with acute or convalescent COVID-19. CDR3s include the opening cysteine and the closing phenylalanine or tryptophan. The D gene is left open where the match is weak. The size entry is marked missing in some rows and otherwise reads once, few, many or a size class.

j_call,v_call,d_call,clone_size,cdr3_nt,cdr3_aa
TRBJ1-1,TRBV19,-,-,TGTGCCAGTAGTACCCCCCGGGGGGGCCACACTGAAGCTTTCTTT,CASSTPRGGHTEAFF
TRBJ1-3,TRBV3-1/TRBV3-2,-,few,TGTGCCAGCAGCCAAGACCGCAGAGGAAACACCATATATTTT,CASSQDRRGNTIYF
TRBJ2-7,TRBV5-1,TRBD1,-,TGCGCCAGCACCCCACAACAGGGGGCGTATGAGCAGTACTTC,CASTPQQGAYEQYF
TRBJ2-1,TRBV18,TRBD1,-,TGTGCCAGCTCACCAGGTGACTTAAGGACAGGGTTACCTGAGCAGTTCTTC,CASSPGDLRTGLPEQFF
TRBJ2-5,TRBV9,-,few,TGTGCCAGCAGCGTAGGAGTTGGGGCTGGGGAGACCCAGTACTTC,CASSVGVGAGETQYF
TRBJ2-2,TRBV3-1/TRBV3-2,TRBD2,-,TGTGCCAGCAGCCAAGATTACGCCGGTAGCGGGAGGTTGGCCGGGGAGCTGTTTTTT,CASSQDYAGSGRLAGELFF
TRBJ2-1,TRBV11-3,TRBD2,-,TGTGCCAGCAGCTCTCCGGGACTAGCGGGGGATGAGCAGTTCTTC,CASSSPGLAGDEQFF
TRBJ1-2,TRBV21-1,-,once,TGTGCCAGCAGCAGCAGGGCTAAAGGCTACACCTTC,CASSSRAKGYTF
TRBJ2-7,TRBV6-6,-,-,TGTGCCAGCTTGGGACAACGGTCCTACGAGCAGTACTTC,CASLGQRSYEQYF
TRBJ1-3,TRBV10-3,TRBD1,-,TGTGCCACACTTATGGGACAGTCCATAAACTCTGGAAACACCATATATTTT,CATLMGQSINSGNTIYF
TRBJ2-7,TRBV18,TRBD1,once,TGTGCCAGCTCAGACTCCGGGACAGCCTACGAGCAGTACTTC,CASSDSGTAYEQYF
TRBJ2-3,TRBV30,TRBD2,once,TGTGCCTGGAGTGGCGGGAGGACAGATACGCAGTATTTT,CAWSGGRTDTQYF
TRBJ2-7,TRBV11-2,-,-,TGTGCCAGCAGCCGACTAGGCGACAGTTCCTACGAGCAGTACTTC,CASSRLGDSSYEQYF
TRBJ2-7,TRBV4-1,-,-,TGCGCCAGCAGCCCTCGGACAGTCTCCTACGAGCAGTACTTC,CASSPRTVSYEQYF
TRBJ2-1,TRBV6-5,-,-,TGTGCCAGCAGGTTGGGCGGGTCCTACAATGAGCAGTTCTTC,CASRLGGSYNEQFF
TRBJ2-5,TRBV27,-,-,TGTGCCAGCAGTCCAGCGGGAGAGACCCAGTACTTC,CASSPAGETQYF
TRBJ1-6,TRBV21-1,-,-,TGTGCCACCCAAAGGGGAGGGGACAAATCACCCCTCCACTTT,CATQRGGDKSPLHF
TRBJ2-2,TRBV13,TRBD2,-,TGTGCCAGCAGCTTCGCTAGCGGGAGTGGTAGTACCGGGGAGCTGTTTTTT,CASSFASGSGSTGELFF
TRBJ2-1,TRBV27,-,-,TGTGCCAGCAGTTTATCCACTCCTTCCTACAATGAGCAGTTCTTC,CASSLSTPSYNEQFF
TRBJ1-4,TRBV24-1,TRBD1,-,TGTGCCACCAGTGATGCTCAGGGGGCCTCTGAAAAACTGTTTTTT,CATSDAQGASEKLFF
TRBJ1-2,TRBV3-1/TRBV3-2,-,few,TGTGCCAGCAGCCAAGCCGGGGGATTTCGCAGCAACTATGGCTACACCTTC,CASSQAGGFRSNYGYTF
TRBJ2-1,TRBV14,TRBD2,-,TGTGCCAGCAGCACCCTAGCGGGAGGGGAGTACAATGAGCAGTTCTTC,CASSTLAGGEYNEQFF
TRBJ2-1,TRBV19,TRBD2,-,TGTGCCAGTAGTATTAGGGGACTAGCTTTTTACAATGAGCAGTTCTTC,CASSIRGLAFYNEQFF
TRBJ1-6,TRBV6-1,-,-,TGTGCCAGCAGTGAAGCGCAGGGGCAGGGTTATTCACCCCTCCACTTT,CASSEAQGQGYSPLHF
TRBJ2-2,TRBV11-3,TRBD2,-,TGTGCCAGCAGCGCCGCCGGGACTAGCGGTACCGGGGAGCTGTTTTTT,CASSAAGTSGTGELFF
TRBJ2-7,TRBV18,-,few,TGTGCCAGCTCACCACCTTTACAGACGTACGAGCAGTACTTC,CASSPPLQTYEQYF
TRBJ2-7,TRBV2,-,-,TGTGCCAGCAGTGAAGACAGGTTTTACGAGCAGTACTTC,CASSEDRFYEQYF
TRBJ1-5,TRBV5-1,-,-,TGCGCCAGCAGCTTGGAGGGGCCTGGTCAGCCCCAGCATTTT,CASSLEGPGQPQHF
TRBJ1-1,TRBV5-1,-,few,TGCGCCAGCAGCCCCCAGGAAGGCAGGAGGAGCACTGAAGCTTTCTTT,CASSPQEGRRSTEAFF
TRBJ2-1,TRBV7-8,TRBD2,-,TGTGCCAGCAGCTTAGGGGCGGGAGGATCCTACAATGAGCAGTTCTTC,CASSLGAGGSYNEQFF
TRBJ2-3,TRBV10-1,-,once,TGCGCCAGCAGTGAGGAGGGGACTGGCACAGATACGCAGTATTTT,CASSEEGTGTDTQYF
TRBJ2-7,TRBV4-1,TRBD1,-,TGCGCCAGCAGCCAATGGACAGGGGTGGGATACGAGCAGTACTTC,CASSQWTGVGYEQYF
TRBJ1-6,TRBV6-5,-,-,TGTGCCAGCAGGTTAAGGTGGGGGGATAATTCACCCCTCCACTTT,CASRLRWGDNSPLHF
TRBJ2-7,TRBV30,-,-,TGTGCCTGGAGTTACGACCACGAAGGCGGGCAGTACTTC,CAWSYDHEGGQYF
TRBJ2-1,TRBV7-8,TRBD2,-,TGTGCCAGCAGCTTAGAAACTAGCGGGAGTCTCTACAATGAGCAGTTCTTC,CASSLETSGSLYNEQFF
TRBJ1-4,TRBV14,TRBD1,-,TGTGCCAGCAGCCAAGGAAAAGGCAGGGGGGATATATATGAAAAACTGTTTTTT,CASSQGKGRGDIYEKLFF
TRBJ2-1,TRBV10-2,TRBD2,-,TGCGCCAGCAGTGAGAGGCCAGCGGGGGATATTCGGGGCAATGAGCAGTTCTTC,CASSERPAGDIRGNEQFF
TRBJ1-2,TRBV19,-,-,TGTGCCAGTAGCCTAAGGGAGGGGAACTATGGCTACACCTTC,CASSLREGNYGYTF
TRBJ2-5,TRBV5-1,-,-,TGCGCCAGCAGTCCACAGGGTTTGGAAACCCAGTACTTC,CASSPQGLETQYF
TRBJ1-2,TRBV7-9,-,-,TGTGCCAGCAGCTTAGATTACAGTCTGAGCTACACCTTC,CASSLDYSLSYTF
TRBJ2-1,TRBV10-3,-,-,TGTGCCATCAGCCCCGGGGAGGGGGGTGGCAATGAGCAGTTCTTC,CAISPGEGGGNEQFF
TRBJ2-7,TRBV3-1/TRBV3-2,-,-,TGTGCCAGCAGCCAAGATCTGGCAGAGGGCCCTCATGGGCAGTACTTC,CASSQDLAEGPHGQYF
TRBJ1-2,TRBV28,-,few,TGTGCCAGCACACAACAGACTAACTATGGCTACACCTTC,CASTQQTNYGYTF
TRBJ2-7,TRBV6-5,TRBD1,-,TGTGCCAGCAGTTACGGCAGGACAGGGGCCTACGAGCAGTACTTC,CASSYGRTGAYEQYF
TRBJ1-1,TRBV5-1,-,-,TGCGCCAGCAGCTTGACAGGGCGGACTGAAGCTTTCTTT,CASSLTGRTEAFF